The 23 T cell receptor beta chains below come from one sample, sequenced in a study of technical replicates of blood from several donors. Profiling relied on immunoSEQ multiplex PCR, and the TCRdb table lists in-frame clones only, not all of them. Seen here are around 13,000 clones, about 94% observed once, and the top ten hold 7.2%. Sequences were obtained from PBMCs. These receptors were collected from a human donor in good health.

This chain joins TRBV28 and TRBJ2-3; 12 bases align to TRBD2. The CDR3 length is 19 residues. With V trimmed by 7 bases and J by 0 bases, 14 bases remained unmatched. Germline V gene data show CDR1 as MDHEN and CDR2 as SYDVKM. This chain's CDR3 is CASTGATTSGRWSTDTQYF. The CDR3 DNA follows: TGTGCCAGCACCGGGGCCACCACTAGCGGGAGGTGGAGCACAGATACGCAGTATTTT.

The chain couples TRBV28 to TRBJ1-1, with 11 nucleotides matching TRBD1. Germline CDR1 and CDR2: MDHEN and SYDVKM. The CDR3 totals 17 residues. With 5 bases clipped from V and 1 base from J, the junction kept 9 bases outside the gene matches. The CDR3 sequence: CASSPNRDRGRNTEAFF. DNA for the CDR3: TGTGCCAGCAGTCCAAACCGGGACAGGGGGAGGAACACTGAAGCTTTCTTT. The full variable domain, with the rest looked up from reference TRBV28 and TRBJ1-1, is DVKVTQSSRYLVKRTGEKVFLECVQDMDHENMFWYRQDPGLGLRLIYFSYDVKMKEKGDIPEGYSVSREKKERFSLILESASTNQTSMYLCASSPNRDRGRNTEAFFGQGTRLTVV.

The V gene is TRBV4-1, the J gene TRBJ2-2, with D uncertain. With 3 bases removed from V and 0 bases from J, the gap between germline ends came to 2 bases. The germline V gene has CDR1 MGHRA and CDR2 YSYEKL. The CDR3 has 13 residues. The CDR3 loop reads CASSHTNTGELFF. CDR3 coding DNA: TGCGCCAGCAGCCACACGAACACCGGGGAGCTGTTTTTT.

This sequence joins TRBV6-4 and TRBJ2-2, with TRBD2 matching 13 bases. V gave up 8 bases and J gave up 6 bases; unmatched junction bases: 18. The V gene's germline CDR1 is MRHNA and CDR2 SNTAGT. The CDR3 spans 19 residues. CDR3 nucleotides: TGTGCCAGCCGGGGAAGGACTAGCGGGAGAGGCCGAACACCCGGGGAGCTGTTTTTT. Protein sequence: CASRGRTSGRGRTPGELFF.

DNA for the CDR3: TGTGCCAGCAGCCCCCGGGGATCCACTGAAGCTTTCTTT. This gives the protein CASSPRGSTEAFF. The J gene is TRBJ1-1, the V gene TRBV11-2, with unresolved D. V lost 5 bases and J lost 4, with 11 bases in between. The CDR3 is made up of 13 amino acids. The germline V gene has CDR1 SGHAT and CDR2 FQNNGV.

Remarks on this clone: A read error is likely, as this CDR3 ends without the conserved phenylalanine or tryptophan. No DNA is shown, since the ends of the CDR3 on it are uncertain; the CDR3 is the one TCRdb lists. The genes are TRBV6-6 and TRBJ2-4; the listed D gene, TRBD2, was not tested against the DNA. The CDR3 is 13 amino acids in total, end residues counted. The germline V gene has CDR1 MNHNY and CDR2 SVGAGI (reference sequence). CDR3 protein: CASSYGPSGPPPL.

V usage is TRBV5-4 and J usage is TRBJ1-4; D is possibly TRBD1 (5 bases). Trimming stripped 0 bases from V and 1 base from J, with 7 bases between. CDR1 SGHNT and CDR2 YYREEE come from the germline V gene (reference sequence). The CDR3 has 15 amino acids. In nucleotides, the CDR3 is TGTGCCAGCAGCTTGGAGCAGGGAACTAATGAAAAACTGTTTTTT. Translated, it gives CASSLEQGTNEKLFF.

The chain combines TRBV6-4 with TRBJ1-1; no clear D. The CDR3 spans 14 residues. Trimming cost V 5 bases and J 4 bases, with 14 bases left between them. CDR1 is MRHNA, CDR2 SNTAGT, per germline. The CDR3 loop reads CASSPRAGSTEAFF. Written as DNA, the CDR3 is TGTGCCAGCAGTCCCCGGGCGGGGTCCACTGAAGCTTTCTTT.

The V call is TRBV10-1, the J call TRBJ2-1, with D perhaps matching TRBD2 (6 bases). Trimming pared 4 bases from V and 8 bases from J, leaving 15 bases between. This CDR3 is built from 14 residues. Germline lookup yields CDR1 WNHNN and CDR2 SYGVQD (reference sequence). The CDR3 DNA follows: TGCGCCAGCAGTGGCGGGACCTGGGGCGATGAGCAGTTCTTC. This translates into CASSGGTWGDEQFF.

This clone has just one count. V usage is TRBV19 and J usage is TRBJ2-7, with 8 bases that match TRBD2. This CDR3 comprises 12 residues. Germline-derived CDR1 and CDR2 are LNHDA and SQIVND (reference sequence). Unmatched junction bases numbered 5, after V lost 10 bases and J lost 3 bases. This CDR3 is CATSGGIYEQYF. CDR3 nucleotides: TGTGCCACAAGCGGGGGAATCTACGAGCAGTACTTC.

V and J are TRBV5-1 and TRBJ2-3; D unresolved. Germline values: CDR1 SGHRS, CDR2 YFSETQ. V dropped 5 bases and J dropped 2 bases, with 21 bases sitting between them. The CDR3 runs to 17 residues. The CDR3 nucleotides are TGCGCCAGCAGTCCGAGGCCGGCCGAGCGAGACACAGATACGCAGTATTTT. As protein: CASSPRPAERDTDTQYF.

This rearrangement joins TRBV5-3 to TRBJ2-1; 8 bases map to TRBD2. TRBV5-3 belongs to the ORF category, with a function that is uncertain. V shed 2 bases, J shed 3 bases, and the junction held 7 bases outside the gene matches. This CDR3 has 16 residues. CDR3 residues: CARSFTSGLLYNEQFF. The CDR3 region has the DNA TGTGCCAGAAGCTTCACTAGCGGCCTCCTCTACAATGAGCAGTTCTTC.

This sequence joins TRBV2 and TRBJ1-5, with D possibly TRBD1 on 5 matching bases. Trimming left V 6 bases short and J 3 bases short, with 15 bases between. The CDR3 totals 15 residues. Germline V gene lookup returns CDR1 SNHLY and CDR2 FYNNEI. The CDR3 nucleotides are TGTGCCAGCAGCCAAACGGCGGGGACCAATCAGCCCCAGCATTTT. It encodes CASSQTAGTNQPQHF.

The rearrangement links TRBV29-1 to TRBJ2-3; TRBD2 matches at 10 bases. V lost 0 bases, J lost 4 bases, and 1 base stayed unmatched. CDR1 is SQVTM, CDR2 ANQGSEA, per germline. The CDR3 extends over 14 amino acids. Written as DNA, the CDR3 is TGCAGCGTTGAAGAGCTAGCGGGAGCAGATACGCAGTATTTT. It translates to CSVEELAGADTQYF.

The genes are TRBV6-1 and TRBJ2-7; D perhaps matches TRBD1 (6 bases). Looked up from germline, CDR1 is MNHNS and CDR2 is SASEGT. The CDR3 is made up of 11 amino acids. With 10 bases removed from V and 3 bases from J, the gap between germline ends came to 10 bases. The CDR3 DNA is TGTGCCACCTGGACAGTCTACGAGCAGTACTTC. Amino acid sequence: CATWTVYEQYF.

V and J are TRBV7-9 and TRBJ1-2; no clear D gene. Trimming pared 1 base from V and 8 bases from J, leaving 11 bases between. The CDR3 covers 13 residues. Germline lookup yields CDR1 SEHNR and CDR2 FQNEAQ (reference sequence). The CDR3, as DNA: TGTGCCAGCAGCTTAGAGCCCGTGGGCGGCTACACCTTC. It translates to CASSLEPVGGYTF.

This chain uses TRBV29-1 with TRBJ1-2, with D tentatively TRBD1 (6 bases). CDR3 length: 11 residues. From germline, CDR1 is SQVTM and CDR2 ANQGSEA. Trimming pared 3 bases from V and 4 bases from J, leaving 6 bases between. In nucleotides, the CDR3 is TGCAGCGTTGACAGGGGCTATGGCTACACCTTC. This gives the protein CSVDRGYGYTF.

The J gene is TRBJ2-1, the V gene TRBV5-4; possibly TRBD1 for D (5 bases). Germline loops: CDR1 SGHNT, CDR2 YYREEE (reference sequence). Trimming pared 0 bases from V and 0 bases from J, leaving 16 bases between. This CDR3 region has 18 residues. This CDR3 is CASSLDPAGPRSYNEQFF. DNA of the CDR3: TGTGCCAGCAGCTTGGACCCCGCAGGGCCTCGCTCCTACAATGAGCAGTTCTTC.

The chain is built from TRBV27 and TRBJ2-7, with D possibly TRBD2 on 5 matching bases. Trimming pared 2 bases from V and 3 bases from J, leaving 5 bases between. The CDR3 covers 12 residues. Germline lookup yields CDR1 MNHEY and CDR2 SMNVEV (reference sequence). The CDR3 spells CASSLEGYEQYF. CDR3 DNA: TGTGCCAGCAGTTTAGAGGGCTACGAGCAGTACTTC.

The chain links TRBV7-6 to TRBJ2-5, with TRBD1 as a possible D gene (5 bases). CDR3 size: 13 residues. Germline assignment: CDR1 SGHVS and CDR2 FNYEAQ. The germline V and J ends were trimmed by 1 base and 2 bases, with 5 bases remaining between them. The CDR3 here is CASSLGQQETQYF. The CDR3 coding sequence is TGTGCCAGCAGCTTAGGACAGCAAGAGACCCAGTACTTC.

A single count supports this clone. The CDR3 sequence is CASSSPLEATDTQYF. The DNA of the CDR3 is TGTGCCAGCAGTTCTCCACTAGAGGCCACAGATACGCAGTATTTT. The V gene is TRBV6-6, the J gene TRBJ2-3, with D possibly being TRBD2 (5 bases). V shed 4 bases and J shed 2 bases, with 13 bases lying between them. Germline values: CDR1 MNHNY, CDR2 SVGAGI (reference sequence). This CDR3 has 15 amino acids.

This rearrangement joins TRBV30 to TRBJ1-4; possible D gene TRBD1, 5 bases. The CDR3 contains 14 residues. Deletions cut 6 bases from V and 8 bases from J, with 19 bases between. Germline V CDR1 and CDR2: GTSNPN, SVGIG (reference sequence). The CDR3, as DNA: TGTGCCTGTCCCTGGGGCACAACTGAAGAAAAACTGTTTTTT. As protein: CACPWGTTEEKLFF.

This clone was detected once. This chain links TRBV4-2 with TRBJ2-7; 10 bases line up with TRBD2. The CDR3 is made up of 17 amino acids. V lost 0 bases, J lost 0 bases, and 5 bases stayed unmatched. Germline V gene sequence: CDR1 LGHNA, CDR2 YNFKEQ. The CDR3 DNA follows: TGTGCCAGCAGCCAAGACTTTAGCGGGGGGTCCTCCTACGAGCAGTACTTC. It codes for CASSQDFSGGSSYEQYF.